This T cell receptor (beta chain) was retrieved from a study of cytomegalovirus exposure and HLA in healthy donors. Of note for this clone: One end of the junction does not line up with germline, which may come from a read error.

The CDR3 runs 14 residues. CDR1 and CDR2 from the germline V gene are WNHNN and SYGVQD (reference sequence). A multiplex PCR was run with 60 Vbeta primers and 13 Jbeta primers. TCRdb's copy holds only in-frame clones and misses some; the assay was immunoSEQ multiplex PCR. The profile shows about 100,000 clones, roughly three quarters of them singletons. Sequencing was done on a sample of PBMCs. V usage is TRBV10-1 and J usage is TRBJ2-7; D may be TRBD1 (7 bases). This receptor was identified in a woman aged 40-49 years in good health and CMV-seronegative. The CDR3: CASGEQGRRNEQYF. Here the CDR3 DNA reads TGCGCCAGCGGTGAACAGGGGAGGAGGAACGAGCAGTACTTC.